The entry that follows covers one T cell receptor beta chain sequence. As yet, its antigen is unknown. Then a second PCR, running roughly 6 to 11 cycles, was carried out with a sample-barcoded 5' primer and a J-beta primer mix. TCRdb processed the 5' RACE reads anew with MiXCR; each CDR3 protein has one entry. The sample records about 720,000 distinct CDR3 sequences, about a fifth being singletons. This entry comes from a study of blood T cells in healthy people across ages. Study-level results: Both naive CD4+ cell counts and diversity were greater in long-lived donors than in aged donors. Calculation of diversity from one million T cells yielded estimates considered to be underestimates. Diversity of TCR beta per million T cells declined in a roughly linear way with age. The donors' CMV status was not determined, possibly confounding changes in expanded clonotypes.

The germline V gene encodes CDR1 SGHKS and CDR2 YYEKEE (reference sequence). The CDR3 contains 14 residues. The chain couples TRBV5-5 to TRBJ2-5; 7 bases align to TRBD1. The closer fit of TRBJ2-7 to the DNA end suggests the J call may be wrong. The sequencing input was blood. The sequence was collected from a man aged 65 to 79 in good health. The CDR3 here is CASSSGQAAYEQYF. The CDR3, as DNA: TGTGCCAGCAGCTCTGGACAGGCCGCCTACGAGCAGTACTTC.